What follows are 11 T cell receptor beta chains derived from one specimen sequenced in a study of identical twins. TCRdb re-called the 5' RACE reads with MiXCR, one entry per CDR3 protein. Seen here are 700,000 or so distinct CDR3 sequences, under 9% observed once, and the top ten hold around 0.98%. Another study also made use of these data, one on yellow fever vaccine responses in identical twins.

Source material: PBMCs. These TCRs come from a woman aged 18 to 35 in good health.

V is TRBV11-3 and J is TRBJ2-1, with D uncertain. Trimming stripped 1 base from V and 5 bases from J, with 18 bases between. This CDR3 is 17 amino acids long. The germline V gene has CDR1 SGHNT and CDR2 YENEEA. CDR3 bases: TGTGCCAGCAGCTTAGGATTACTTCCGAGTGCCCACAATGAGCAGTTCTTC. This encodes CASSLGLLPSAHNEQFF.

The V gene is TRBV20-1, the J gene TRBJ2-3, with TRBD2 identical over 7 bases. V gave up 8 bases and J gave up 3 bases; unmatched junction bases: 8. Germline V gives CDR1 DFQATT, CDR2 SNEGSKA (reference sequence). The CDR3 is made up of 13 amino acids. The CDR3 loop is CSPAGAGTDTQYF. For the CDR3, the DNA is TGCAGTCCCGCGGGAGCGGGGACAGATACGCAGTATTTT.

There are a few counts of this clonotype. V gene TRBV2 combines with J gene TRBJ2-5; possible D gene TRBD2, 5 bases. From germline, CDR1 is SNHLY and CDR2 FYNNEI. Trimming removed 2 bases from V and 2 bases from J, with 9 bases in between. CDR3 length: 14 residues. CDR3 region: CASSERGIQETQYF. The CDR3 DNA follows: TGTGCCAGCAGTGAAAGAGGGATACAAGAGACCCAGTACTTC.

This clonotype was seen many times. The CDR3 is CASRRAIYEQYF. CDR3 bases: TGCGCCAGCAGGAGGGCTATTTACGAGCAGTACTTC. The V call is TRBV10-2, the J call TRBJ2-7; a weak D match, TRBD2 (5 bases). The germline V and J ends were trimmed by 6 bases and 4 bases, with 10 bases remaining between them. The CDR3 spans 12 residues. Per the germline V gene, CDR1 is WSHSY and CDR2 is SAAADI.

This clonotype was detected ten times or more. The chain joins TRBV7-9 to TRBJ2-2, with D possibly TRBD2 on 6 matching bases. With 2 bases removed from V and 4 bases from J, the gap between germline ends came to 14 bases. Per germline, CDR1 SEHNR and CDR2 FQNEAQ (reference sequence). The CDR3 runs 16 residues. Here the CDR3 reads CASSLMAGTSTGELFF. CDR3 bases: TGTGCCAGCAGCTTAATGGCGGGGACGAGCACCGGGGAGCTGTTTTTT.

This clonotype occurred a few times. The V gene is TRBV5-5, the J gene TRBJ2-1; a possible D gene is TRBD1 (6 bases). V lost 5 bases to trimming and J lost 6 bases, with 12 bases between them. The CDR3 totals 13 residues. Germline V gene data show CDR1 as SGHKS and CDR2 as YYEKEE (reference sequence). CDR3 sequence reads: CASRRTGFNEQFF. For the CDR3, the DNA is TGTGCCAGCAGGAGAACAGGGTTCAATGAGCAGTTCTTC.

The chain uses TRBV6-1 and TRBJ2-2, with TRBD2 identical over 11 bases. With V trimmed by 6 bases and J by 7 bases, 7 bases remained unmatched. The CDR3 consists of 15 residues. Germline lookup yields CDR1 MNHNS and CDR2 SASEGT. CDR3 DNA: TGTGCCAGCAGACCACTAGCGGGAGTGGTCGGGGAGCTGTTTTTT. Its translation: CASRPLAGVVGELFF.

This clonotype was observed at least ten times. J is TRBJ2-7 and V is TRBV5-1; D ambiguous. The germline V gene has CDR1 SGHRS and CDR2 YFSETQ. The V and J ends lost 4 bases and 7 bases respectively, with 24 bases between them. This CDR3 contains 16 residues. CDR3 loop: CASSPRYEVPNKEQYF. CDR3 DNA: TGCGCCAGCAGCCCAAGGTATGAGGTGCCGAATAAGGAGCAGTACTTC.

At least ten counts were recorded for this clonotype. This sequence joins TRBV3-1 and TRBJ2-3, with 7 positions matching TRBD2. This CDR3 is built from 14 residues. V gave up 7 bases and J gave up 3 bases; unmatched junction bases: 7. Germline CDR1 and CDR2: LGHDT and YNNKEL (reference sequence). The CDR3: CASKGRVKTDTQYF. The CDR3 nucleotides are TGTGCCAGCAAGGGGAGGGTGAAGACAGATACGCAGTATTTT.

The CDR3 loop is CASSYGDKSTDTQYF. The CDR3 bases are TGTGCCAGCAGTTATGGTGACAAAAGCACAGATACGCAGTATTTT. V gene TRBV6-5 combines with J gene TRBJ2-3; D unclear. This CDR3 spans 15 amino acids. V lost 3 bases and J lost 0, with 10 bases in between. Per the germline V gene, CDR1 is MNHEY and CDR2 is SVGAGI.

This clonotype showed up many times. The chain recombines TRBV5-6 with TRBJ2-3; D ambiguous. This CDR3 region has 14 residues. Germline values: CDR1 SGHDT, CDR2 YYEEEE. The germline V and J ends were trimmed by 3 bases and 4 bases, with 12 bases remaining between them. The CDR3 is CASSSPAEADTQYF. The CDR3 DNA is TGTGCCAGCAGCTCACCCGCTGAGGCAGATACGCAGTATTTT. The complete variable domain, with remaining parts taken from reference TRBV5-6 and TRBJ2-3, reads DAGVTQSPTHLIKTRGQQVTLRCSPKSGHDTVSWYQQALGQGPQFIFQYYEEEERQRGNFPDRFSGHQFPNYSSELNVNALLLGDSALYLCASSSPAEADTQYFGPGTRLTVL.